This TCR beta chain was recovered during a study of blood T cells in healthy people across ages. The CDR3 has 14 residues. V was cut by 1 base and J by 8 bases, with 15 bases left in between. Germline V gene data show CDR1 as DFQATT and CDR2 as SNEGSKA (reference sequence). Every participating donor contributed about 10 milliliters of peripheral blood through a draw. This clonotype has at least ten counts. Primers used in a second PCR of roughly 6 to 11 cycles were a sample-barcoded 5' primer and a J-beta primer mix. One entry per CDR3 protein, called by TCRdb with MiXCR from the 5' RACE reads. Among approximately 680,000 distinct CDR3 sequences listed, roughly 30% were seen once.

Sample: blood. This receptor was taken from an elderly woman in good health. This sequence joins TRBV20-1 and TRBJ2-1; D may be TRBD1 (5 bases). CDR3 in amino acids: CSARGGRISDEQFF. DNA of the CDR3: TGCAGTGCTAGAGGGGGCAGGATTTCAGATGAGCAGTTCTTC.